This entry features one T cell receptor (beta chain) sequence. The antigen it recognizes is unknown. The record has no base qualities; no much larger clone is one base away. This specimen comes from a study of cytomegalovirus exposure and HLA in healthy donors (TCRdb year 2017). Describing the broader study: An earlier analysis of approximately 590 of the donors reported about 290 Gb of sequence data and 100 million to 130 million unique TCR beta sequences from 150 million to 200 million T cells. Of the roughly 410 genotyped donors, roughly 76% were placed in the genetic ancestry cluster associated with self-reported Caucasian donors. Four to six DR-DQ haplotypes were handled as single units for association and clustering, since linkage in the cohort was strong. A later analysis re-examined previously published TCR beta repertoires from about 700 donors and added high-resolution HLA genotyping to investigate patterns of TCR occurrence. Rather than drawing on any new phenotypic data, the later analysis identified candidate immune exposures from TCR beta sequences and the way those sequences occurred across donors. Class I and class II HLA loci were covered by the typing at four-digit resolution. Along with the roughly 700-subject first cohort, a separate validation cohort of roughly 110 different subjects was used. The T cell repertoires of 670 or so subjects were profiled by immunosequencing and related to cytomegalovirus serostatus. The study combined high-throughput TCR immunosequencing, statistical association of individual TCRs with disease status, and machine learning to predict cytomegalovirus infection status. The study aimed to test whether cataloging public T cell receptors could reveal signatures of past pathogen exposure. Donor age, sex, ethnicity and CMV serostatus were compiled together with the repertoire data. In a later genetic analysis, genome-wide SNP genotypes for about 55% of the 666 donors were used, and that subset was treated as a discovery cohort. An early release covering roughly 600 HLA-typed donors comprised about 300 gigabases of sequencing data and tens of millions of unique TCR sequences. Among about 410 genotyped donors of the cohort, an average of around 240,000 unique TCR beta nucleotide sequences was sequenced per donor, of which about 18% were non-productive. Every repertoire in the discovery cohort had been generated on one and the same sequencing platform. The number of donors typed differed by locus, with about 629-630 for A, B, C, DRB1 and DQB1, over 500 for DQA1, over 600 for DPA1, and roughly 450 for DPB1. To decide whether each TCR beta V gene segment behaved as functional or pseudogenic, an earlier analysis of some 600 of the donors relied on high-throughput TCR beta sequencing. On the study overall, not on this receptor specifically: The authors suggested that the approach could potentially be extended to other disease states and immunological phenotypes. Assigning TCR associations to individual alleles was difficult when HLA alleles, especially DR and DQ, strongly co-occurred. A further reported finding was that TCR beta sequences accurately predicted the HLA-A and HLA-B alleles for most subjects in the first cohort. A later analysis found that TCR association rates varied across HLA loci, with DRB1 alleles showing the most associated TCRs and HLA-C alleles the fewest. A later analysis associated 17,000 or so TCR beta sequences with specific HLA alleles at a false discovery rate of 0.05. In vitro tests confirmed that a few of the cytomegalovirus-associated TCR beta chains recognize cytomegalovirus antigens. In an earlier analysis of several hundred of the donors, most TCR beta V segments were observed in productive rearrangements about 90% or about 30% of the time, broadly matching IMGT annotations. A cluster of highly shared sequence variants was judged likely to be a technical artifact of the sequencing pipeline. A total of around 150 TCR beta chains were listed by the study as associated with cytomegalovirus. Immune exposure information for the cohort was limited to CMV serostatus. Because counts were too low, roughly 17 rarely observed V segments, including chromosome 9 orphons, were left out of the earlier analysis of some 600 of the donors. According to a later analysis, most CMV-associated TCR beta chains appeared to be HLA-restricted, and the HLA associations seemed to be driven largely by CMV exposure. The presence/absence analyses assumed that sequencing depth was roughly uniform across donors, and that assumption may not be true. A later analysis found that HLA-associated TCR beta chains were more clonally expanded and had lower generation probabilities than equally common non-associated chains. Most TCR sequences were seen in very few donors, while some public TCRs were found in many individuals. An association between a missense DCLRE1C variant and V-gene and J-gene trimming of TCR beta chains was found in a later genetic analysis and replicated in an independent cohort. The classifier was reported to diagnose cytomegalovirus status with high specificity and sensitivity in both the original cohort and the validation cohort. Only TCR beta chains were sequenced in this cohort, and the absence of alpha or paired-chain data limited detectable features. Correlated functional status among segregating V segments might be attributable to linkage disequilibrium, but an unknown experimental factor could not be ruled out. A later genetic analysis reported fewer N-insertions in productive TCRs among donors in an Asian-associated ancestry cluster than the roughly 670-donor mean. Because some donors lacked HLA typing at each locus, the association tests relied only on the typed subset. A later analysis reported that several top co-occurrence clusters appeared linked to parvovirus B19, influenza, CMV and Epstein-Barr virus.

The receptor library was made with the immunoSEQ multiplex PCR assay. For the multiplex PCR, a mixture combining 60 forward primers for TCR Vbeta segments and 13 reverse primers for TCR Jbeta segments was used. The CDR3 region of rearranged TCR beta genes was amplified from genomic DNA by a multiplex PCR assay. On the Illumina HiSeq System, the amplified TCR beta libraries were sequenced as 87-base-pair reads. The original pipeline was this. A later analysis tallied tens of millions of unique TCR beta chains across the 610 or so repertoires, and about 10 million of those chains were shared by two or more donors. A nearest-neighbor algorithm error-corrected the raw reads and collapsed the reads into unique sequences, merging closely related sequences to remove PCR and sequencing errors. V, D and J gene segments were assigned by aligning CDR3 sequences to IMGT reference sequences. For a sequence to be retained, at least a six-nucleotide match to both a V gene segment and a J gene segment was required. A rearrangement counted as productive if the CDR3 had no stop codons and remained in frame with V and J, and every other rearrangement counted as non-productive. CDR3 was defined according to IMGT convention as the region running from the second conserved V-encoded cysteine to the conserved J-encoded phenylalanine. In an earlier analysis of more than 550 of the donors, sequences lacking an unambiguous match to a single V gene segment were excluded. An earlier analysis of 587 of the donors classified V segments as functional when productive rearrangements were above 56.7% and as segregating when the standard deviation between donors was above 5%. A statistical classification framework was built to diagnose cytomegalovirus status from the catalog of TCR beta chain sequences. In a later analysis, TCR nucleotide sequences were compared against IMGT/GENE-DB human TR gene sequences so that V and J genes could be assigned. A later analysis assigned CDR3 sequences and most-parsimonious VDJ recombination scenarios with the TCRdist pipeline. In a later analysis, each TCR beta chain was defined by its CDR3 amino acid sequence together with its V-gene family, and reads lacking a unique V-gene family were excluded. In a later analysis, around 650 highly shared, low-generation-probability nucleotide sequences were removed to address suspected cross-contamination and a sequencing artifact. A later analysis calculated a clonal expansion index for each public chain from normalized within-repertoire ranks of inferred template counts. In a later analysis, generation probabilities were computed using a VDJ recombination model fitted to out-of-frame rearrangements, and the results were checked against IGoR. Hypergeometric tests were used in a later analysis to score TCR-TCR, TCR-HLA and TCR-CMV co-occurrence, with a repertoire-size bias correction applied to the TCR pairs. To estimate false discovery rates, a later analysis permuted the HLA or CMV assignments 20 times. In a later analysis, co-occurring TCRs were grouped with DBSCAN, and TCRdist sequence similarity was added when clustering was performed within HLA-allele-positive subsets. Repertoires with fewer than 30,000 or more than 120,000 public chains, plus five repertoires with anomalous nucleotide sharing, were excluded from co-occurrence clustering. TCRdb holds this immuneACCESS table with in-frame rearrangements only. Some clones are missing; in checked studies, unresolved V genes explain under half, and the rest has no known cause. V, J and clone size are those of that table, while D and trimming were read from the DNA. The sample includes some 150,000 clones, with 80% observed a single time. The ten largest clones take up around 4.3% of the sample.

The cohort was made up of several hundred healthy bone marrow donors. At the time of sampling, all cohort members were nominally healthy, though unrecorded immune exposures were likely present. The donor was CMV seropositive and was included in the group of some 290 seropositive cohort members. A peripheral blood sample was collected from each donor, and TCR beta sequencing was performed on peripheral blood mononuclear cells. Genomic DNA was extracted from the blood cell samples with the Qiagen DNeasy Blood Extraction Kit. This clonotype originated in a woman between 45 and 60 years old in good health and CMV-seropositive. Sequenced: PBMCs.

The CDR3 has the sequence CASSHTQRQGATNEKLFF. The nucleotides are TGTGCCAGCAGCCACACCCAGCGACAGGGGGCAACTAATGAAAAACTGTTTTTT. Recombination connected TRBV12-1 to TRBJ1-4; TRBD1, the table's D call, was not compared with the DNA. TRBV12-1 is designated a pseudogene. The CDR3 spans 18 residues, from the cysteine through the phenylalanine. Here the CDR3 DNA is all that survives: 54 bases in frame from base 1.